This T cell receptor (beta chain) was recovered during a study of CD8+ T cells in alopecia areata. This clone has a handful of counts. Collection of lesional scalp punch biopsies and peripheral blood was performed in alopecia areata patients. Extracted RNA was reverse transcribed, and the resulting cDNA served as sequencing template. Produced via immunoSEQ multiplex PCR; TCRdb's table is partial and in-frame only. Of 100,000 to 150,000 clones in the sample, 45% to 50% were seen once. The germline CDR1 and CDR2 sequences are MNHEY and SMNVEV (reference sequence). The CDR3 extends over 14 amino acids. V lost 3 bases and J 3 bases, leaving 12 bases between the germline ends.

The chain combines TRBV27 with TRBJ2-7; perhaps TRBD2 as D (6 bases). The receptor's source is a human donor with alopecia areata. This specimen was CD8+ T cells sorted from blood, taken at week 0. The CDR3 nucleotides are TGTGCCAGCAGTTTCGGGGGAAGTATCTACGAGCAGTACTTC. As protein: CASSFGGSIYEQYF.